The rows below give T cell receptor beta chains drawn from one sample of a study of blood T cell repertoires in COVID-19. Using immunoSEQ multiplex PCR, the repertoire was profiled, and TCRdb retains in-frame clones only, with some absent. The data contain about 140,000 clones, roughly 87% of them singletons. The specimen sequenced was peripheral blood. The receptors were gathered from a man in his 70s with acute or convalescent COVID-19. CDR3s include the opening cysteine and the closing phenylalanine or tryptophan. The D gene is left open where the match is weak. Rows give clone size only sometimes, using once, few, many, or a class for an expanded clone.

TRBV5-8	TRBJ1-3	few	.	TGTGCCAGCAGCTTGGGCAGCTCTGGAAACACCATATATTTT	CASSLGSSGNTIYF
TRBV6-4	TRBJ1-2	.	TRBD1	TGTGCCAGCAGTGACGAGACAGGGGGCTATGGCTACACCTTC	CASSDETGGYGYTF
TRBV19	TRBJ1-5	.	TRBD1	TGTGCCAGTAGTATGATGACAGGGGTGAGCAATCAGCCCCAGCATTTT	CASSMMTGVSNQPQHF
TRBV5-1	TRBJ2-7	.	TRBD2	TGCGCCAGCAGCTTCGCCAGCGGGGCCTACTACGAGCAGTACTTC	CASSFASGAYYEQYF
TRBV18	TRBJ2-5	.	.	TGTGCCAGCTCCCCCACGAAGGGGCGAGAGACCCAGTACTTC	CASSPTKGRETQYF
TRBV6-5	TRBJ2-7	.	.	TGTGCCAGCCGGTCGGGCTACGAGCAGTACTTC	CASRSGYEQYF
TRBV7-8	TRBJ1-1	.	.	TGTGCCAGCAGCTTAGGGACAAGGAACACTGAAGCTTTCTTT	CASSLGTRNTEAFF
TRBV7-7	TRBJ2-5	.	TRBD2	TGTGCCAGCAGCTTAGGGCTAGCGGGGGATGGGGAGACCCAGTACTTC	CASSLGLAGDGETQYF
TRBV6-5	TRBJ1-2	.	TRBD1	TGTGCCAGCAGTTACGACAGGGGCTATGGCTACACCTTC	CASSYDRGYGYTF
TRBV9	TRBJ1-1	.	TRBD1	TGTGCCAGCCGCCGGGACAGGGGGCGAGACACTGAAGCTTTCTTT	CASRRDRGRDTEAFF
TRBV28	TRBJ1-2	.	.	TGTGCCAGCAGTTTCTCAACAGATCATGGCTACACCTTC	CASSFSTDHGYTF
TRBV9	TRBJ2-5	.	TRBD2	TGTGCCAGCAGCCCAGAGACTAGCGCCCAAGAGACCCAGTACTTC	CASSPETSAQETQYF
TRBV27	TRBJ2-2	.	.	TGTGCCAGCAGTTTATCGGGAGGGGGGAGAGGGGCCGGGGAGCTGTTTTTT	CASSLSGGGRGAGELFF
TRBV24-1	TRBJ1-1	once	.	TGTGCCACCAGTGATTTCGAGGGTCATGAAGCTTTCTTT	CATSDFEGHEAFF
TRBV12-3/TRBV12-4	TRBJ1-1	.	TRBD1	TGTGCCAGCAGGAGACAGGGTTACACTGAAGCTTTCTTT	CASRRQGYTEAFF
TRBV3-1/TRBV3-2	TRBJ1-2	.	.	TGTGCCAGCAGCCAGGGACATGCCGACTATGGCTACACCTTC	CASSQGHADYGYTF
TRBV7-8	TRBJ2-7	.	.	TGTGCCAGCAGCTTAGAGCAGGGGTCCTCCTACGAGCAGTACTTC	CASSLEQGSSYEQYF
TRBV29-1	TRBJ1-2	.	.	TGCAGCGTTGCTAGGGGAGGGGACTATGGCTACACCTTC	CSVARGGDYGYTF
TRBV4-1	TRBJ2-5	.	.	TGCGCCAGCAGCCAAGACGTCCCTAGGAGGGGGGGCCCGGGGACCCAGTACTTC	CASSQDVPRRGGPGTQYF
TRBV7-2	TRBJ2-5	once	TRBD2	TGTGCCAGCAGCTTGGTACTAGCGGGGGACCAAGAGACCCAGTACTTC	CASSLVLAGDQETQYF
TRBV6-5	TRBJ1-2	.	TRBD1	TGTGCCAGCAGTTTGGATCGGGACAGTTTAGGTGGCTACACCTTC	CASSLDRDSLGGYTF
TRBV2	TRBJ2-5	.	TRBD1	TGTGCCAGCAGTAAAACAGGGGCTAGCCAAGAGACCCAGTACTTC	CASSKTGASQETQYF
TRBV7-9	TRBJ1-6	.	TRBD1	TGTGCCAGCACCTCGGCCAGGGGGGTCAACTATAATTCACCCCTCCACTTT	CASTSARGVNYNSPLHF
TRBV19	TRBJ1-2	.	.	TGTGCCAGTAGTCCGGAGACTTTCTATGGCTACACCTTC	CASSPETFYGYTF